This section outlines one TCR beta chain sequence together with its context. These data are taken from a study of cytomegalovirus exposure and HLA in healthy donors. In the PCR, 60 Vbeta and 13 Jbeta primers were used. Clones were sequenced by immunoSEQ multiplex PCR, and TCRdb holds only the in-frame ones, with some missing. Of some 140,000 clones in the sample, about four fifths were seen once. The V gene's germline CDR1 is SGHNT and CDR2 YYREEE (reference sequence). The CDR3 loop spans 16 amino acids. V was pared by 4 bases and J by 5 bases, with 9 bases of the junction left unmatched. The genes are TRBV5-4 and TRBJ2-2; 9 nucleotides agree with TRBD1. This TCR was sampled from a male donor in good health and CMV-seropositive. Material: PBMCs. CDR3 in amino acids: CASSARQGGGTGELFF. CDR3 nucleotides: TGTGCCAGCAGCGCAAGACAGGGGGGAGGGACCGGGGAGCTGTTTTTT.